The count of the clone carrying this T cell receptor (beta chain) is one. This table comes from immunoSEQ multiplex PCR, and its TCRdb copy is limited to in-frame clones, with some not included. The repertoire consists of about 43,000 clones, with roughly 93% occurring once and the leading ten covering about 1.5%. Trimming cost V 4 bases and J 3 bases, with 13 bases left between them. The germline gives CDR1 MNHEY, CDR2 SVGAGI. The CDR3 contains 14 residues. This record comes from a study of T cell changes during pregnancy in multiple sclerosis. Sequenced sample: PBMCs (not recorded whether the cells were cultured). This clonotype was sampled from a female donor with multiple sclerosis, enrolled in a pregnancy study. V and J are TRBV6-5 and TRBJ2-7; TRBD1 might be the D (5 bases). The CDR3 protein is CASSSRESYYEQYF. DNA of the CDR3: TGTGCCAGCAGTTCCAGGGAATCTTACTACGAGCAGTACTTC.